The clone carrying this TCR beta chain was found a few times. Its specificity is not known. The germline V gene has CDR1 MNHEY and CDR2 SVGAGI. The CDR3 is 14 amino acids. V dropped 2 bases and J dropped 6 bases, with 11 bases sitting between them. The sample is drawn from a study of T-cell memory formation after mild COVID-19. TCRdb recomputed calls from the 5' RACE reads with MiXCR, one row per CDR3 protein. This table has roughly 610,000 distinct CDR3 sequences, roughly 17% appearing once. General study results and limits: Later expanders leaned CD4+, whereas day 15 to 85 contracting clones were balanced CD4/CD8.

The chain combines TRBV6-5 with TRBJ1-3; TRBD1 is a possible D gene (5 bases). The TCR comes from an adult woman who had mild COVID-19 (a few samples of this study predate the infection). Cell type and time point are not known. The sequencing sample was made of PBMCs or a T cell subset sorted from them (not recorded which). The CDR3 nucleotides read TGTGCCAGCAGTTACAGCAGGGAGACAAACACCATATATTTT. Its translation is CASSYSRETNTIYF.